These 24 T cell receptor beta chains came from one sample sequenced in a study of Graves' ophthalmopathy and Graves' hyperthyroidism. TCR beta CDR3 regions were amplified from RNA transcripts. An opening RT-PCR round employed HTBI primers and preceded a second-round multiplex PCR. TCRdb passed the multiplex PCR reads through MiXCR, listing each CDR3 protein once. This sample carries 200,000 to 250,000 distinct CDR3 sequences, roughly 21% of them seen once, and the ten largest clones take roughly 40%. Sequencing was performed on peripheral blood. The source of these receptors is a woman aged 45-60 years with Graves' ophthalmopathy.

This clonotype was recorded many times. The chain employs TRBV12-3 or TRBV12-4 and TRBJ1-4; D unresolved. The CDR3 is made up of 12 amino acids. V was pared by 7 bases and J by 8 bases, with 11 bases between. In nucleotides, the CDR3 is TGTGCCAGCACCTGGGGTCGGGAAAAACTGTTTTTT. Protein: CASTWGREKLFF.

This clonotype has a handful of counts. This chain's CDR3 is CAIRDRENQPQHF. In DNA, the CDR3 is TGTGCCATCAGAGACAGGGAAAATCAGCCCCAGCATTTT. J is TRBJ1-5 and V is TRBV10-3; 7 bases line up with TRBD1. V gave up 6 bases and J gave up 4 bases; unmatched junction bases: 3. Per the germline V gene, CDR1 is ENHRY and CDR2 is SYGVKD. The CDR3 is made up of 13 amino acids.

This chain connects TRBV11-2 to TRBJ2-7; 8 bases line up with TRBD2. Germline V lookup: CDR1 SGHAT, CDR2 FQNNGV. V shed 2 bases and J 3 bases; nucleotides not matched to a gene: 9. The CDR3 is 16 amino acids. The CDR3 nucleotides read TGTGCCAGCAGCTTACGGGGGGGCGGGAGCGGCTACGAGCAGTACTTC. The encoded protein is CASSLRGGGSGYEQYF.

This clonotype has ten or more counts. The V gene is TRBV6-4, the J gene TRBJ1-2, with TRBD1 matching 8 bases. V lost 7 bases to trimming and J lost 1 base; unmatched junction nucleotides: 14. CDR1 and CDR2 from the germline V gene are MRHNA and SNTAGT. The CDR3 contains 17 residues. The CDR3 nucleotides are TGTGCCAGCATCCAGAGTCCGGGACAGGTTTTTAACTATGGCTACACCTTC. This gives the protein CASIQSPGQVFNYGYTF.

This clonotype was picked up many times. V usage is TRBV12-3 or TRBV12-4 and J usage is TRBJ1-1; 10 bases line up with TRBD1. This CDR3 comprises 16 residues. After removal of 6 bases from V and 5 bases from J, the junction contained 12 bases not matched to a gene. This CDR3 is CASSAGDRGRRTEAFF. The CDR3, as DNA: TGTGCCAGCAGCGCAGGCGACAGGGGGCGACGGACTGAAGCTTTCTTT.

This clonotype was detected many times. V usage is TRBV6-2 or TRBV6-3 and J usage is TRBJ2-4, with D possibly being TRBD1 (6 bases). This CDR3 spans 17 amino acids. Germline CDR1 and CDR2: MNHEY and SVGEGT. The V end was cut by 6 bases, the J end by 3 bases, with 21 bases between. In nucleotides, the CDR3 is TGTGCCAGCAGCGGCTTACGGACAGTGGATGGCAAAAACATTCAGTACTTC. Protein product: CASSGLRTVDGKNIQYF.

As to this clonotype: Being one base from a much bigger clone, this may be a read error. The final CDR3 position lacks the conserved phenylalanine or tryptophan, pointing to a likely read error. DNA for the CDR3: TGCAGCGTTGTTGGGGGGGGAAACACCATATATCTT. It yields the protein CSVVGGGNTIYL. This rearrangement joins TRBV29-1 to TRBJ1-3, with a weak D call TRBD1 (5 bases). V was trimmed by 4 bases and J by 4 bases, leaving 8 bases between them. The length of the CDR3 is 12 residues. Germline V gene lookup returns CDR1 SQVTM and CDR2 ANQGSEA.

Notes on this clonotype: Sequence at one end of the junction differs from germline and may be a read error. The chain links TRBV29-1 to TRBJ1-2; 9 bases align to TRBD1. CDR3 length: 13 amino acids. Germline CDR1 SQVTM, CDR2 ANQGSEA. CDR3 DNA sequence: TGCAGTGTTGGACAGGGGACTAACTATGGCTACACCTTC. This encodes CSVGQGTNYGYTF.

This clonotype was seen more than once but under ten times. A much larger clone differs from this one at a single base, so this may be a read error. The chain has TRBV6-1 and TRBJ2-5; the D gene is possibly TRBD2 (5 bases). The CDR3 covers 13 residues. Per the germline V gene, CDR1 is MNHNS and CDR2 is SASEGT. The V and J ends lost 7 bases and 7 bases respectively, with 16 bases between them. The CDR3 nucleotides are TGTGCCAGCACCAATAGCGCGAGAGGGACCCAGTACTTC. The encoded protein is CASTNSARGTQYF.

This clonotype was seen a handful of times. V and J are TRBV29-1 and TRBJ2-4, with D possibly being TRBD1 or TRBD2 (5 bases each). The ends were cut back, 6 bases at V and 3 bases at J, with 9 bases in the middle. This CDR3 contains 12 residues. Germline CDR1 reads SQVTM; CDR2 reads ANQGSEA. CDR3 amino acids: CSVGDRKNIQYF. DNA for the CDR3: TGCAGCGTGGGGGACCGCAAAAACATTCAGTACTTC. The full variable domain, its missing parts supplied by reference TRBV29-1 and TRBJ2-4, is SAVISQKPSRDICQRGTSLTIQCQVDSQVTMMFWYRQQPGQSLTLIATANQGSEATYESGFVIDKFPISRPNLTFSTLTVSNMSPEDSSIYLCSVGDRKNIQYFGAGTRLSVL.

This clonotype was counted only a few times. DNA of the CDR3: TGTGCCAGCAGCTTAGCCTTCGGGGAGGTCTACGAGCAGTACTTC. It specifies CASSLAFGEVYEQYF. The rearrangement links TRBV7-8 to TRBJ2-7; D perhaps matches TRBD2 (6 bases). The CDR3 totals 15 residues. V lost 0 bases and J lost 3, with 12 bases in between. Germline CDR1 SGHVS, CDR2 FQNEAQ.

This clonotype was seen repeatedly, ten times or more. This chain joins TRBV12-5 and TRBJ1-3; D not resolved. CDR1 is LGHNT and CDR2 is FRNRAP in the germline V gene. The CDR3 is 15 residues long. V lost 0 bases and J 0 bases, leaving 6 bases between the germline ends. The CDR3 sequence: CASGLVLISGNTIYF. The CDR3, as DNA: TGTGCTAGTGGTTTGGTACTTATCTCTGGAAACACCATATATTTT.

This clonotype came up many times. The chain employs TRBV7-9 and TRBJ1-2, with no clear D. Trimming stripped 5 bases from V and 8 bases from J, with 18 bases between. This CDR3 contains 14 residues. Germline assignment: CDR1 SEHNR and CDR2 FQNEAQ (reference sequence). The CDR3 region is CASSLLSAMHGYTF. The CDR3 bases are TGTGCCAGCAGCCTCCTCAGTGCTATGCACGGCTACACCTTC. The variable domain in full, completed from reference TRBV7-9 and TRBJ1-2, reads DTGVSQNPRHKITKRGQNVTFRCDPISEHNRLYWYRQTLGQGPEFLTYFQNEAQLEKSRLLSDRFSAERPKGSFSTLEIQRTEQGDSAMYLCASSLLSAMHGYTFGSGTRLTVV.

This clonotype was counted ten times or more. The chain uses TRBV5-1 and TRBJ2-5; perhaps TRBD1 as D (6 bases). The CDR3 totals 12 residues. V lost 3 bases and J 5 bases, leaving 8 bases between the germline ends. CDR1 and CDR2 from the germline V gene are SGHRS and YFSETQ. CDR3 sequence reads: CASSSGAETQYF. The CDR3 DNA reads TGCGCCAGCAGCTCAGGGGCGGAGACCCAGTACTTC.

This clonotype was counted many times. J is TRBJ2-7 and V is TRBV12-3 or TRBV12-4; the D is unclear. There are 12 residues in the CDR3. V gave up 4 bases and J gave up 3 bases, with 7 bases separating them. The CDR3 loop reads CASSSDVYEQYF. As DNA, the CDR3 is TGTGCCAGCAGTTCGGACGTCTACGAGCAGTACTTC.

Here the CDR3 reads CAWSRDRLGYTF. The CDR3 DNA follows: TGTGCCTGGAGCAGGGACAGGCTCGGCTACACCTTC. The chain has TRBV30 and TRBJ1-2, with 8 bases that match TRBD1. The CDR3 runs 12 residues. Per the germline V gene, CDR1 is GTSNPN and CDR2 is SVGIG (reference sequence). Germline trimming cut 3 bases from V and 8 bases from J; bases unmatched to any gene: 5.

This clonotype appeared many times. CDR3 loop: CASSVLTGGTEAFF. CDR3 nucleotide sequence: TGTGCCAGCAGTGTATTAACAGGGGGCACTGAAGCTTTCTTT. The gene calls are TRBV2 and TRBJ1-1, with 8 bases matching TRBD1. The germline V gene has CDR1 SNHLY and CDR2 FYNNEI. Trimming took 4 bases from V and 4 from J; bases not matched to a gene: 5. This CDR3 spans 14 amino acids.

The chain has TRBV7-2 and TRBJ2-7; either TRBD1 or TRBD2 may supply D (5 bases each). The CDR3 covers 14 residues. Per the germline V gene, CDR1 is SGHTA and CDR2 is FQGNSA. Trimming took 5 bases from V and 6 from J, leaving 17 bases between them. The DNA of the CDR3 is TGTGCCAGCAGCCTCCGCCGAGGGGTGGGCGAGCAGTACTTC. The encoded protein is CASSLRRGVGEQYF.

V is TRBV6-2 or TRBV6-3 and J is TRBJ2-7; TRBD1 matches at 9 bases. Germline V gives CDR1 MNHEY, CDR2 SVGEGT. Unmatched junction bases numbered 14, after V lost 0 bases and J lost 2 bases. The CDR3 runs 19 residues. Here the CDR3 DNA reads TGTGCCAGCAGTTACTCCTCTCGTCCCCGGGGACAGGGTGCCTACGAGCAGTACTTC. Protein product: CASSYSSRPRGQGAYEQYF.

This clonotype was recorded many times. The chain employs TRBV6-5 and TRBJ2-5, with TRBD2 identical over 9 bases. With V trimmed by 0 bases and J by 2 bases, 4 bases remained unmatched. Germline-derived CDR1 and CDR2 are MNHEY and SVGAGI. The CDR3 is 16 residues long. This CDR3 reads CASSYSGLAPQETQYF. For the CDR3, the DNA is TGTGCCAGCAGTTACTCGGGACTAGCCCCTCAAGAGACCCAGTACTTC.

The table lists this clonotype with many counts. The chain links TRBV12-3 or TRBV12-4 to TRBJ2-6, with D possibly TRBD1 on 6 matching bases. Trimming cost V 1 base and J 4 bases, with 11 bases left between them. The CDR3 is made up of 16 amino acids. CDR3 DNA: TGTGCCAGCAGTTTAGGTCAGGGGTCAGGGGCCAACGTCCTGACTTTC. Protein product: CASSLGQGSGANVLTF.

The CDR3 is CASNDRYTEAFF. The CDR3 DNA sequence: TGTGCCAGCAATGACAGGTACACTGAAGCTTTCTTT. The rearrangement links TRBV12-3 or TRBV12-4 to TRBJ1-1; tentatively, D is TRBD1 (6 bases). The V end lost 7 bases, the J end lost 3 bases, and 9 bases lay between the germline ends. This CDR3 has 12 amino acids.

The sample holds many counts of this clonotype. This sequence joins TRBV28 and TRBJ1-1, with TRBD1 as a possible D gene (5 bases). The germline gives CDR1 MDHEN, CDR2 SYDVKM. Trimming took off 6 bases at V and 10 bases at J, with 18 bases between the two ends. This CDR3 region has 13 residues. In DNA, the CDR3 is TGTGCCAGCAGCCTCACGGGGACGGGGGTAGCTTTCTTT. Amino acids: CASSLTGTGVAFF.

The chain links TRBV6-2 or TRBV6-3 to TRBJ2-7; the D gene is possibly TRBD2 (6 bases). Trimming took off 3 bases at V and 4 bases at J, with 22 bases between the two ends. Germline lookup yields CDR1 MNHEY and CDR2 SVGEGT. The CDR3 runs to 17 residues. The CDR3 loop reads CASSYRLGGRGSYEQYF. CDR3 coding DNA: TGTGCCAGCAGTTATCGGCTCGGAGGGCGAGGATCATACGAGCAGTACTTC.